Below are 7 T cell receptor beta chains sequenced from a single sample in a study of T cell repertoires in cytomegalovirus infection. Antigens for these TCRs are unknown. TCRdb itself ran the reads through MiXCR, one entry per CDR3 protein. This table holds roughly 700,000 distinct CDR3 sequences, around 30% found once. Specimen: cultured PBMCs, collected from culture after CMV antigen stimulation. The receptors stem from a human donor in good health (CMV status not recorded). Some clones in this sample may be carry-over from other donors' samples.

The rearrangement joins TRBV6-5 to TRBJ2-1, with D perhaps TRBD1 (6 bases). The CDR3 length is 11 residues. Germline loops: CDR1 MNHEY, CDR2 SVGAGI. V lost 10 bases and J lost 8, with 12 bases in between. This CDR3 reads CATHRAHEQFF. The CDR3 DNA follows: TGTGCCACCCACAGGGCCCATGAGCAGTTCTTC.

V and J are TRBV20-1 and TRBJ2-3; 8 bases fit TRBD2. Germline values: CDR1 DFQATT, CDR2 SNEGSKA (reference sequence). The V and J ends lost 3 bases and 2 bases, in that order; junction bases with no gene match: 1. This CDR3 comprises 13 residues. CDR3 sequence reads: CSASGRVTDTQYF. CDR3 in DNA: TGCAGTGCTAGCGGGAGGGTCACAGATACGCAGTATTTT.

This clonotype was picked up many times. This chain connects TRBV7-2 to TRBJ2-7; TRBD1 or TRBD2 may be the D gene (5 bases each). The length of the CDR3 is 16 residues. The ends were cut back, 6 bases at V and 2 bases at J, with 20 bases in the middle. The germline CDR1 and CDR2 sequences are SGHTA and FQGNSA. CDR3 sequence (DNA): TGTGCCAGCAGTCCTTACCCCCGGGACCAAACCTACGAGCAGTACTTC. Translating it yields CASSPYPRDQTYEQYF.

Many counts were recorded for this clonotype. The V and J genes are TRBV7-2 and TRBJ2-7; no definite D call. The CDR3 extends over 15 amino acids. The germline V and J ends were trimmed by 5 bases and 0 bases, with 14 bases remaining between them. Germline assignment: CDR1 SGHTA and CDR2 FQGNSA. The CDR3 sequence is CASSPVAVGSYEQYF. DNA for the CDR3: TGTGCCAGCAGCCCGGTCGCCGTGGGCTCCTACGAGCAGTACTTC.

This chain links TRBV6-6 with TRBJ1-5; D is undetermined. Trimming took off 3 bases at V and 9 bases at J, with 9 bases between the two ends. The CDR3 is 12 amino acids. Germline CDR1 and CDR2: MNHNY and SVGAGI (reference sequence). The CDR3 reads CASSYFGRPQHF. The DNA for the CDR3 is TGTGCCAGCAGTTATTTTGGTCGGCCCCAGCATTTT.

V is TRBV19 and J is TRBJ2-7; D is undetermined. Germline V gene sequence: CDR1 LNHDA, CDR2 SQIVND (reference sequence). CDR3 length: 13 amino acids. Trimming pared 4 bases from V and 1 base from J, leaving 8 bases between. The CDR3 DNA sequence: TGTGCCAGTAGTAGCGTGTTGTCCTACGAGCAGTACTTC. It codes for CASSSVLSYEQYF.

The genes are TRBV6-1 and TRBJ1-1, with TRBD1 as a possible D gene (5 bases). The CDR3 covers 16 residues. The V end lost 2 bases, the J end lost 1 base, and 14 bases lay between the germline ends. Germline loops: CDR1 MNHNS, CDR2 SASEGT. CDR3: CASSESPWGGNTEAFF. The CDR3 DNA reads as TGTGCCAGCAGTGAATCACCATGGGGGGGGAACACTGAAGCTTTCTTT.